This TCR beta chain came from a study of blood T cell repertoires in COVID-19. Study as a whole: In each case, the material was cDNA or gDNA derived from T cells, B-cell-depleted T cells, or PBMCs.

This CDR3 has 15 amino acids. Between the trimmed V and J ends, which lost 0 bases and 5 bases, there was a span of 13 bases. Germline V gene lookup returns CDR1 LGHDT and CDR2 YNNKEL (reference sequence). Participants, about 18 to 89 years old, spanned fewer than 25 US areas. Two negative PCRs, clearance, or symptom resolution were required of recovered Cohort 3 donors. In the original workflow: Reference gene primer amplification gave estimated nucleated cell counts. Measured with immunoSEQ multiplex PCR; TCRdb has only the in-frame clones, and not every one. V, J and clone size are taken as reported in that table, and D and trimming were inferred from the DNA itself. The sample shows some 130,000 clones, 75% to 90% of them seen only once.

V and J are TRBV3-1 (or the pseudogene TRBV3-2) and TRBJ2-5; possibly TRBD2 for D (5 bases). Input material: PBMCs or T cells enriched from blood (not recorded which). This TCR derives from a woman in her forties or fifties who had recovered from COVID-19. In nucleotides, the CDR3 is TGTGCCAGCAGCCAAGATCGTCTAGCCGCGGAGACCCAGTACTTC. As protein: CASSQDRLAAETQYF.